A single sample is the source of the 10 T cell receptor beta chains below, sequenced in a study of beta chain features in type 1 diabetes. Expressed TCRB transcripts got sequenced, as all isolated RNA was reverse transcribed. Sequenced by immunoSEQ multiplex PCR; TCRdb stores in-frame clones only, minus some. The profile shows approximately 40,000 clones, roughly 45% of them singletons. The sequenced material came from stem cell memory CD4+ T cells from blood. These TCRs come from a woman between 25 and 40 years old in good health.

The chain combines TRBV11-2 with TRBJ2-5; possibly TRBD2 for D (5 bases). Trimming shortened V by 5 bases and J by 5 bases, and 15 bases separated the two germline ends. This CDR3 comprises 14 residues. Germline CDR1 and CDR2: SGHAT and FQNNGV. The CDR3 DNA sequence: TGTGCCAGCAGCCTCTCCACTAGGCGGGAGACCCAGTACTTC. Its translation is CASSLSTRRETQYF. The full variable domain, in which reference TRBV11-2 and TRBJ2-5 provide the parts outside the CDR3, is EAGVAQSPRYKIIEKRQSVAFWCNPISGHATLYWYQQILGQGPKLLIQFQNNGVVDDSQLPKDRFSAERLKGVDSTLKIQPAKLEDSAVYLCASSLSTRRETQYFGPGTRLLVL.

This clone appeared a few times. The chain combines TRBV4-3 with TRBJ1-4; 8 nucleotides match TRBD1. This CDR3 is built from 14 residues. The V gene's germline CDR1 is LGHNA and CDR2 YSLEER. V trimming: 3 bases; J trimming: 8 bases; junction bases outside the gene matches: 5. The CDR3 spells CASSQQGAREKLFF. CDR3 bases: TGCGCCAGCAGCCAGCAGGGGGCTCGAGAAAAACTGTTTTTT.

V is TRBV7-2 and J is TRBJ2-5; D remains ambiguous. The CDR3 runs to 12 residues. Trimming took off 0 bases at V and 5 bases at J, with 4 bases between the two ends. CDR1 and CDR2 from the germline V gene are SGHTA and FQGNSA. The CDR3 region has the DNA TGTGCCAGCAGCTTAGCCAGGGAGACCCAGTACTTC. Translating gives CASSLARETQYF.

A few counts support this clone. The chain uses TRBV5-6 and TRBJ2-1, with 8 positions matching TRBD2. The CDR3 length is 19 residues. The V gene's germline CDR1 is SGHDT and CDR2 YYEEEE. The V segment lost 1 base and the J segment 0 bases; nucleotides outside the gene matches: 12. For the CDR3, the DNA is TGTGCCAGCAGCTTGCTTGGGGGCGCTAGCGGGCACTCCTACAATGAGCAGTTCTTC. Protein product: CASSLLGGASGHSYNEQFF.

This chain links TRBV5-1 with TRBJ2-1; TRBD1 aligns across 7 bases. Germline V gives CDR1 SGHRS, CDR2 YFSETQ. The CDR3 covers 13 residues. V was pared by 0 bases and J by 10 bases, with 4 bases of the junction left unmatched. The CDR3 loop reads CASSLEGAREQFF. CDR3 bases: TGCGCCAGCAGCTTGGAGGGGGCCCGCGAGCAGTTCTTC.

This clone was detected only a few times. The chain couples TRBV19 to TRBJ2-1; maybe TRBD2 (5 bases). The CDR3 sequence is 13 residues long. V was clipped by 4 bases and J by 10 bases, with 14 bases between them. Germline lookup yields CDR1 LNHDA and CDR2 SQIVND (reference sequence). The CDR3 protein is CASSTTHSGEQFF. Here the CDR3 DNA reads TGTGCCAGTAGTACCACACATTCGGGGGAGCAGTTCTTC.

This chain joins TRBV7-3 and TRBJ2-3; weak D call: TRBD2 (5 bases). The CDR3 is 13 amino acids. Trimming removed 8 bases at V and 0 bases at J, with 9 bases between. The germline gives CDR1 SGHTA, CDR2 FQGTGA. This CDR3 is CASAADSTDTQYF. Written as DNA, the CDR3 is TGTGCCAGCGCAGCGGATAGCACAGATACGCAGTATTTT.

This clone was observed a handful of times. The V and J genes are TRBV27 and TRBJ2-7; perhaps TRBD1 as D (5 bases). CDR3 length: 15 amino acids. Germline V lookup: CDR1 MNHEY, CDR2 SMNVEV (reference sequence). V lost 3 bases, J lost 4 bases, and 16 bases lay in between. The CDR3 bases are TGTGCCAGCAGTTTTCCCGGACAACGGCGGTACGAGCAGTACTTC. Amino acid sequence: CASSFPGQRRYEQYF.

This clone was counted only a few times. The rearrangement uses TRBV7-2 and TRBJ2-4; D ambiguous. Germline V gene sequence: CDR1 SGHTA, CDR2 FQGNSA. Between the trimmed V and J ends, which lost 7 bases and 0 bases, there was a span of 7 bases. The CDR3 spans 13 residues. Written as DNA, the CDR3 is TGTGCCAGCACCGGTTTAGCCAAAAACATTCAGTACTTC. Protein: CASTGLAKNIQYF.

This clone was seen more than once but under ten times. The V gene is TRBV6-5, the J gene TRBJ1-1; unclear D gene. This CDR3 comprises 13 residues. Trimming stripped 2 bases from V and 0 bases from J, with 4 bases between. Germline V gene lookup returns CDR1 MNHEY and CDR2 SVGAGI. The CDR3 loop reads CASSYEVNTEAFF. CDR3 DNA: TGTGCCAGCAGTTACGAGGTGAACACTGAAGCTTTCTTT.